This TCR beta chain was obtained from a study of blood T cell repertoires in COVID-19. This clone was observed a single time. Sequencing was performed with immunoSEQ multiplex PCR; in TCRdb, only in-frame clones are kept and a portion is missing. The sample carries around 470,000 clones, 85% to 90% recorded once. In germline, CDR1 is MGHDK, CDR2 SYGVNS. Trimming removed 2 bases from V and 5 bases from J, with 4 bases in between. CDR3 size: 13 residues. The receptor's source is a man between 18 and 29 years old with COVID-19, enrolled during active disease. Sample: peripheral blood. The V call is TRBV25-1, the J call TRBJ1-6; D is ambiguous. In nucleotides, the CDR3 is TGTGCCAGCAGTGAACTTGATAATTCACCCCTCCACTTT. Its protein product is CASSELDNSPLHF.